Listed below are T cell receptor beta chains from one sample, sequenced in a study of T cell responses to AZD1222 COVID-19 vaccine. The method was immunoSEQ multiplex PCR; TCRdb's version includes in-frame clones alone and lacks a portion of them. The table lists some 100,000 clones, around 87% of them singletons. The sequenced sample was peripheral blood, obtained 28 days after the second AZD1222 dose. All receptors derive from an adult who received the AZD1222 COVID-19 vaccine. The CDR3 runs from the conserved cysteine through the conserved F or W. A D gene is named only where the DNA matches it firmly. Clone size appears in some rows only: once, few, many, or a class for an expanded clone.

NA,TRBV15,NA,TRBJ1-2,TGTGCCACCAGCAGAGATAGACTTGGCTATGGCTACACCTTC,CATSRDRLGYGYTF
NA,TRBV30,NA,TRBJ1-2,TGTGCCTGGAGTCCTGGACAGAACTATGGCTACACCTTC,CAWSPGQNYGYTF
TRBD1,TRBV7-8,NA,TRBJ1-2,TGTGCCAGCAGCCCAAGATCCGGGACAGATCTTTCTAACTATGGCTACACCTTC,CASSPRSGTDLSNYGYTF
NA,TRBV3-1/TRBV3-2,NA,TRBJ2-5,TGTGCCAGCAGCCAAAACTTAGGGGAAGAGACCCAGTACTTC,CASSQNLGEETQYF
NA,TRBV21-1,NA,TRBJ2-3,TGTGCCAGCCGGGACAGGGCTGTACGTGCTAGCACAGATACGCAGTATTTT,CASRDRAVRASTDTQYF
NA,TRBV29-1,NA,TRBJ2-5,TGCAGCTACGTAGGGAACCAAGAGACCCAGTACTTC,CSYVGNQETQYF
TRBD1,TRBV30,NA,TRBJ1-5,TGTGCCTGGAGTGATGGGGGACAGACCCGTGGTCAGCCCCAGCATTTT,CAWSDGGQTRGQPQHF
TRBD2,TRBV30,NA,TRBJ2-3,TGTGCCTGGAGGAGAGGAGCGGGAGTTAAAGATACGCAGTATTTT,CAWRRGAGVKDTQYF
NA,TRBV9,NA,TRBJ1-3,TGTGCCAGCAGCGTAGGCTGGCAGGGGGGAAACACCATATATTTT,CASSVGWQGGNTIYF
NA,TRBV19,NA,TRBJ2-5,TGTGCCAGTAGTGCGCACGTAAACCCGGGACTCCAAGAGACCCAGTACTTC,CASSAHVNPGLQETQYF
NA,TRBV28,NA,TRBJ1-2,TGTGCCAGCAGTTTCCCTAGGGGGGATGGCTACACCTTC,CASSFPRGDGYTF
TRBD2,TRBV6-1,NA,TRBJ2-7,TGTGCCAGCAGTGAATACACTAGCGGGAGAGGGTACGAGCAGTACTTC,CASSEYTSGRGYEQYF
TRBD2,TRBV28,NA,TRBJ2-3,TGTGCCAGCAGTTTTCCCCCGGGGCTAGCGGGAAGCACAGATACGCAGTATTTT,CASSFPPGLAGSTDTQYF
NA,TRBV30,NA,TRBJ1-5,TGTGCCTGGAGTGTTGGGGACCTAAGACAGCCCCAGCATTTT,CAWSVGDLRQPQHF
NA,TRBV30,NA,TRBJ1-1,TGTGCCTGGAGTGTGGAAAGGGACGGCCTCAGGAACACTGAAGCTTTCTTT,CAWSVERDGLRNTEAFF
TRBD2,TRBV2,NA,TRBJ2-5,TGTGCCAGCAGATCCCCTAGCGGGAGGGTCGGTGAGACCCAGTACTTC,CASRSPSGRVGETQYF
NA,TRBV12-3/TRBV12-4,NA,TRBJ1-2,TGTGCCAGCAGCCTAGGCCGGGGTTATGGCTACACCTTC,CASSLGRGYGYTF
NA,TRBV27,NA,TRBJ2-2,TGTGCCAGCAGCATAGAAGCAGATTTAGACGGGACCGGGGAGCTGTTTTTT,CASSIEADLDGTGELFF
TRBD2,TRBV5-1,NA,TRBJ2-3,TGCGCCAGCAGCTCCAGCGGGAGGGCCTTAGATACGCAGTATTTT,CASSSSGRALDTQYF
NA,TRBV7-8,NA,TRBJ2-1,TGTGCCAGCACCCCCGGTACGTCGGAGCAGTTCTTC,CASTPGTSEQFF
TRBD1,TRBV3-1/TRBV3-2,many,TRBJ1-1,TGTGCCAGCAGCCTTAGACAGGGAGGGACTGAAGCTTTCTTT,CASSLRQGGTEAFF
NA,TRBV21-1,NA,TRBJ1-3,TGTGCCAGCAGCAGTCTTTCTCCGGGACAGGGTATAGACACCATATATTTT,CASSSLSPGQGIDTIYF
TRBD2,TRBV6-5,NA,TRBJ2-3,TGTGCCAGCATAAAACGGGGGGGGCGAGGAGATACGCAGTATTTT,CASIKRGGRGDTQYF
NA,TRBV29-1,NA,TRBJ1-4,TGCAGCGCCCGGGACGGCGGGGGAGAAAAACTGTTTTTT,CSARDGGGEKLFF
NA,TRBV9,once,TRBJ1-3,TGTGCCAGCAGCTTCCGCGGGGGAGTGCCCGGAAACACCATATATTTT,CASSFRGGVPGNTIYF
NA,TRBV24-1,NA,TRBJ1-1,TGTGCCACCAGTGATGATCAGGGTAGGGGAGCTTTCTTT,CATSDDQGRGAFF
NA,TRBV19,few,TRBJ1-1,TGTGCCAGTAGTATCGGGGGGAACACTGAAGCTTTCTTT,CASSIGGNTEAFF
TRBD1,TRBV15,few,TRBJ1-1,TGTGCCACCAGCAGAGGAAAGGACAGGGGAAATACTGAAGCTTTCTTT,CATSRGKDRGNTEAFF
NA,TRBV4-3,NA,TRBJ1-3,TGCGCCAGCAGCCAAGATTCGAGAGGAAACACCATATATTTT,CASSQDSRGNTIYF
NA,TRBV3-1/TRBV3-2,NA,TRBJ2-5,TGTGCCAGCAGCCCGCCGGGCCAAGGCGGGGAGACCCAGTACTTC,CASSPPGQGGETQYF
NA,TRBV20-1,NA,TRBJ1-1,TGCAGTGCTTCACACGGACGCGGGGCTTTCTTT,CSASHGRGAFF
NA,TRBV30,NA,TRBJ2-7,TGTGCCTGGAGTGTTTCTTGGGGGCTAAGCTACGAGCAGTACTTC,CAWSVSWGLSYEQYF
NA,TRBV21-1,NA,TRBJ1-5,TGTGCCAGCAGCAAAGTCGACAGGCTATACAATCAGCCCCAGCATTTT,CASSKVDRLYNQPQHF
NA,TRBV23-1,NA,TRBJ1-2,TGCGCCAGCAGTCAACCGGAGAGAAACTATGGCTACACCTTC,CASSQPERNYGYTF
TRBD1,TRBV2,NA,TRBJ2-7,TGTGCCAGCGCCCTAGGACAGGGGATACACGAGCAGTACTTC,CASALGQGIHEQYF
NA,TRBV6-5,NA,TRBJ1-2,TGTGCCAGCGGCTCGTCGGGGATCTTC,CASGSSGIF
TRBD1,TRBV5-4,NA,TRBJ2-1,TGTGCCAGCAGCCCTCGGACAGGGGGAACGGGTGAGCAGTTCTTC,CASSPRTGGTGEQFF
TRBD1,TRBV5-1,NA,TRBJ1-3,TGCGCCAGCAGCTCACAGACAGGGAGTGGAAACACCATATATTTT,CASSSQTGSGNTIYF
NA,TRBV30,NA,TRBJ1-1,TGTGCCTGGGTTCCGGGACCGCTATTGAACACTGAAGCTTTCTTT,CAWVPGPLLNTEAFF
NA,TRBV27,NA,TRBJ2-5,TGTGCCAGCAGTTCCCGAGGGAGAGAGACCCAGTACTTC,CASSSRGRETQYF
NA,TRBV19,NA,TRBJ1-1,TGTGCCAGTAGCCAGGGGACGAACACTGAAGCTTTCTTT,CASSQGTNTEAFF
NA,TRBV11-2,NA,TRBJ1-6,TGTGCCAGCAGCCTCTTGGGGGGTTCACCCCTCCACTTT,CASSLLGGSPLHF
NA,TRBV27,NA,TRBJ1-6,TGTGCCAGCAGTGACAGGATCTATTCACCCCTCCACTTT,CASSDRIYSPLHF
NA,TRBV4-3,NA,TRBJ1-2,TGCGCCAGCAGCCAAGAGAAAGGGTTGGGCTATGGCTACACCTTC,CASSQEKGLGYGYTF
NA,TRBV19,NA,TRBJ1-5,TGTGCCAGTCATATAGACAGCAATCAGCCCCAGCATTTT,CASHIDSNQPQHF
TRBD2,TRBV6-5,once,TRBJ2-3,TGTGCCAGCAGCGAGGGAGGGACCACCACAGATACGCAGTATTTT,CASSEGGTTTDTQYF
NA,TRBV7-8,NA,TRBJ1-5,TGTGCCAGCAGCTGGAGCGGCAATCAGCCCCAGCATTTT,CASSWSGNQPQHF
NA,TRBV19,NA,TRBJ1-2,TGTGCCAGTACCCAGGGAGGCGCGAATGGCTACACCTTC,CASTQGGANGYTF
TRBD2,TRBV19,NA,TRBJ2-3,TGTGCCAGTAGTACCCCCCTTCAAGCGGGAGGGTTCACAGATACGCAGTATTTT,CASSTPLQAGGFTDTQYF
TRBD2,TRBV5-4,NA,TRBJ2-7,TGTGCCAGCAGCTCAGAGCGGGACTCCTACGAGCAGTACTTC,CASSSERDSYEQYF
NA,TRBV4-3,NA,TRBJ2-3,TGCGCCAGCAGCCAAGAGCCTGTGGGAGTAGATACGCAGTATTTT,CASSQEPVGVDTQYF
NA,TRBV7-9,NA,TRBJ1-5,TGTGCCAGCAGCCCGCCAGGGGCGGGTGGTCAGCCCCAGCATTTT,CASSPPGAGGQPQHF
NA,TRBV6-2/TRBV6-3,NA,TRBJ1-2,TGTGCCAGCAGCGACGTCCTCTATTATGGCTACACCTTC,CASSDVLYYGYTF
NA,TRBV30,NA,TRBJ1-1,TGTGCCTCACCAGGGGTTCCATCGAGCACTGAAGCTTTCTTT,CASPGVPSSTEAFF
NA,TRBV27,NA,TRBJ1-5,TGTGCCAGCAGACTACCCTATCAGCCCCAGCATTTT,CASRLPYQPQHF
TRBD1,TRBV7-6,NA,TRBJ1-6,TGTGCCAGCAGCCCCCGGACAGGGGGCGGTTCACCCCTCCACTTT,CASSPRTGGGSPLHF
NA,TRBV13,NA,TRBJ2-3,TGTGCCAGCAGCCCCCCCACTAGAACTAGCACAGATACGCAGTATTTT,CASSPPTRTSTDTQYF